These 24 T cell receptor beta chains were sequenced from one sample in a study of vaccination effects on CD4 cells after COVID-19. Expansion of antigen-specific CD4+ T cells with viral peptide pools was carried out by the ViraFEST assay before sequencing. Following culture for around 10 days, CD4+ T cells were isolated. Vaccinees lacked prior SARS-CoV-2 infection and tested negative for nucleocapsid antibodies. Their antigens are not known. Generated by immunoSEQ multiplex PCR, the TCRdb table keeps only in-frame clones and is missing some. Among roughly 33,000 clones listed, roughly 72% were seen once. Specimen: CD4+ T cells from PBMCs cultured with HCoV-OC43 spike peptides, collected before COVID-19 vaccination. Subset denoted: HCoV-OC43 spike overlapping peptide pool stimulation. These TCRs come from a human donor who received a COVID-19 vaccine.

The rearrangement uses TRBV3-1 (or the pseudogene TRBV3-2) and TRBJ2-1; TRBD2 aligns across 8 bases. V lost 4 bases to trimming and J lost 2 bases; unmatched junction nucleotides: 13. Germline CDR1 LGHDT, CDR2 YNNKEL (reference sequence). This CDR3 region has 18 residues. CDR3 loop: CASSLQRISGRAYNEQFF. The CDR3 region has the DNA TGTGCCAGCAGCCTCCAGCGGATCTCCGGGAGGGCCTACAATGAGCAGTTCTTC.

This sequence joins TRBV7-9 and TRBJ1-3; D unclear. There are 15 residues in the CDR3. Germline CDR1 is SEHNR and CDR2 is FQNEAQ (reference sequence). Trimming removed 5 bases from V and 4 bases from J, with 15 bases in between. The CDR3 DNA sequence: TGTGCCAGCAGCCCATTCTTCACGGGCGGAAACACCATATATTTT. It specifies CASSPFFTGGNTIYF. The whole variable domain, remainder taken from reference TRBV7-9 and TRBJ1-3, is DTGVSQNPRHKITKRGQNVTFRCDPISEHNRLYWYRQTLGQGPEFLTYFQNEAQLEKSRLLSDRFSAERPKGSFSTLEIQRTEQGDSAMYLCASSPFFTGGNTIYFGEGSWLTVV.

The CDR3 reads CAISPKTGTANSPLHF. The CDR3 DNA reads TGTGCCATCAGTCCCAAGACCGGGACAGCCAATTCACCCCTCCACTTT. The chain links TRBV10-3 to TRBJ1-6, with 7 positions matching TRBD1. The germline gives CDR1 ENHRY, CDR2 SYGVKD. J gave up 7 bases and V 5 bases, and 11 bases lay outside the gene matches. There are 16 residues in the CDR3.

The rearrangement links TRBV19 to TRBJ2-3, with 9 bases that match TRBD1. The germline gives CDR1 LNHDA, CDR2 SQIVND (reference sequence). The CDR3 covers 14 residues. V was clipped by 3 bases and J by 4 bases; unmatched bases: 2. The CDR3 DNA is TGTGCCAGTAGTATGAGACAGGGGGCAGATACGCAGTATTTT. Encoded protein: CASSMRQGADTQYF.

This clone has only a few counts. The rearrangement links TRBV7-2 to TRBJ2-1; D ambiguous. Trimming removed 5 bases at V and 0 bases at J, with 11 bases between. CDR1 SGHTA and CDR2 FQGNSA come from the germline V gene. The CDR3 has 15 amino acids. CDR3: CASSLYWSSYNEQFF. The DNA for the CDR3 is TGTGCCAGCAGCCTATACTGGAGCTCCTACAATGAGCAGTTCTTC.

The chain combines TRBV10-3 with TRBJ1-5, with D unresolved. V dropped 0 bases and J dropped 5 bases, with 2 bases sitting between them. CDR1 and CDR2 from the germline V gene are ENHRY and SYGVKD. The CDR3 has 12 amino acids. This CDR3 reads CAISESYQPQHF. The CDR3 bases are TGTGCCATCAGTGAGTCTTATCAGCCCCAGCATTTT.

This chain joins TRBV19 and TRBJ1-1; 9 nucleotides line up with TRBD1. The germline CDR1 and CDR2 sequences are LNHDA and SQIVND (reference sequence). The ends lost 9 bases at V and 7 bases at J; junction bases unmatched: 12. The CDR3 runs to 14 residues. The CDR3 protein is CASKLLPGQGEAFF. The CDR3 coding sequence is TGTGCCAGCAAATTACTACCGGGACAGGGTGAAGCTTTCTTT.

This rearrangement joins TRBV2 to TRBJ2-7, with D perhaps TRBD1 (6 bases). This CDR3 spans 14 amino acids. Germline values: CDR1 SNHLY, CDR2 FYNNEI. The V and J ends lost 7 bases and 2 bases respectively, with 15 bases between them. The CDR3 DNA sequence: TGTGCCAGCACACCCCAGGGGCGAGCCTACGAGCAGTACTTC. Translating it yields CASTPQGRAYEQYF.

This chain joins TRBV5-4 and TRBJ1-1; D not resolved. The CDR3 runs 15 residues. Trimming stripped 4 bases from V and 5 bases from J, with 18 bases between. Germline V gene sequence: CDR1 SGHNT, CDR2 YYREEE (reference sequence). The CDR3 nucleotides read TGTGCCAGCAGCATGCAAGGAGGGAGTGAGACTGAAGCTTTCTTT. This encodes CASSMQGGSETEAFF.

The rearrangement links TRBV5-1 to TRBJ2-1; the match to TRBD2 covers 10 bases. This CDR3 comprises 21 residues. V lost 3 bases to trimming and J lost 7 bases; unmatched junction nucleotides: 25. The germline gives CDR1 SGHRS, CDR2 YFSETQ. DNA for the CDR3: TGCGCCAGCAGCTCCTACCGCCTGACTAGCGGGCGAAGGCACCTGGGGAATGAGCAGTTCTTC. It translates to CASSSYRLTSGRRHLGNEQFF. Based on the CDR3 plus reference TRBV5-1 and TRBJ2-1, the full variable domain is KAGVTQTPRYLIKTRGQQVTLSCSPISGHRSVSWYQQTPGQGLQFLFEYFSETQRNKGNFPGRFSGRQFSNSRSEMNVSTLELGDSALYLCASSSYRLTSGRRHLGNEQFFGPGTRLTVL.

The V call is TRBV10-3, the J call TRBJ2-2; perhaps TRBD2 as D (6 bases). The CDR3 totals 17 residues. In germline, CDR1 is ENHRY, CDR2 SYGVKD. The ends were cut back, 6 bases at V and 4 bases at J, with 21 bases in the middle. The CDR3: CAISLRGTSVATGELFF. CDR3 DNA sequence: TGTGCCATCAGCCTGAGAGGGACTTCGGTGGCCACCGGGGAGCTGTTTTTT.

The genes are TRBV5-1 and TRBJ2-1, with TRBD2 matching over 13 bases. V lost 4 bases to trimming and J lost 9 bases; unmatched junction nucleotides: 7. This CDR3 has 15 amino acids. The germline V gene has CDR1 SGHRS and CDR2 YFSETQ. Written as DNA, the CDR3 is TGCGCCAGCAGCCTACCGGGACTAGCGGGAATTGAGCAGTTCTTC. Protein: CASSLPGLAGIEQFF. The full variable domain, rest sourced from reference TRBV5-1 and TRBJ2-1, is KAGVTQTPRYLIKTRGQQVTLSCSPISGHRSVSWYQQTPGQGLQFLFEYFSETQRNKGNFPGRFSGRQFSNSRSEMNVSTLELGDSALYLCASSLPGLAGIEQFFGPGTRLTVL.

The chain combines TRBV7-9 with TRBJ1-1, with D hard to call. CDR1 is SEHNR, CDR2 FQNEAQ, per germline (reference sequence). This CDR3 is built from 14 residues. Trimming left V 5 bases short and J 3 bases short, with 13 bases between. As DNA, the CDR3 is TGTGCCAGCAGCCAGAGGAACCTCTACACTGAAGCTTTCTTT. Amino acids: CASSQRNLYTEAFF.

CDR3 amino acids: CASSYETDGWYGYTF. Written as DNA, the CDR3 is TGTGCCAGCAGTTACGAAACAGACGGCTGGTATGGCTACACCTTC. This sequence joins TRBV6-5 and TRBJ1-2; no reliable D call. CDR1 and CDR2 from the germline V gene are MNHEY and SVGAGI. V shed 2 bases and J shed 5 bases, with 15 bases lying between them. The CDR3 totals 15 residues.

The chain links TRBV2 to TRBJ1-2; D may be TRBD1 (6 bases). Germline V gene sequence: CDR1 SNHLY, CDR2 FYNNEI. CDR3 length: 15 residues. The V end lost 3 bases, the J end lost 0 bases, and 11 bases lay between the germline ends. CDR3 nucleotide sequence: TGTGCCAGCAGTGACCCCGACAGGCCTAACTATGGCTACACCTTC. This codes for CASSDPDRPNYGYTF.

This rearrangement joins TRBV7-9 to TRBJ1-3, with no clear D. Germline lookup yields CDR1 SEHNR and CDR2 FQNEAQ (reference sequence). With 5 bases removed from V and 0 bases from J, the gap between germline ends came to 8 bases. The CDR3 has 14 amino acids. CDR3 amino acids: CASSGITSGNTIYF. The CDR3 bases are TGTGCCAGCAGCGGTATAACCTCTGGAAACACCATATATTTT.

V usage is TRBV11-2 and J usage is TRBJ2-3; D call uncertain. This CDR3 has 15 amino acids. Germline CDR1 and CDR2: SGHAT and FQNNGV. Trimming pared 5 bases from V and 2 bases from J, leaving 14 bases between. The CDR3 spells CASSPYRGTTDTQYF. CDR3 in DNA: TGTGCCAGCAGCCCCTACCGCGGCACCACAGATACGCAGTATTTT.

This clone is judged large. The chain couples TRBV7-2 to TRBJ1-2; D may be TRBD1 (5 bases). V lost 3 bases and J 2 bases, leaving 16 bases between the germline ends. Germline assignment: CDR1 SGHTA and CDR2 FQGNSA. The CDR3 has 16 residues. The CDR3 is CASSFGTGVSNYGYTF. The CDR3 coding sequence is TGTGCCAGCAGCTTTGGGACGGGGGTTTCGAACTATGGCTACACCTTC.

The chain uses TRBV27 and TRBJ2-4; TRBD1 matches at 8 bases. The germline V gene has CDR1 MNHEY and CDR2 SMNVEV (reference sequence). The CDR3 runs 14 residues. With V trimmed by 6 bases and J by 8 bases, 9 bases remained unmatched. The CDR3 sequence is CASSPRTGRDIQYF. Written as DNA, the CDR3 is TGTGCCAGCAGCCCCCGGACAGGGAGAGACATTCAGTACTTC.

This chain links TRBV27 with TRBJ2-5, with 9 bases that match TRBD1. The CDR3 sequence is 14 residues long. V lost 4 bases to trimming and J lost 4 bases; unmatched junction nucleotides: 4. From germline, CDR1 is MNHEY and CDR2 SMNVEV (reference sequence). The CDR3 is CASSSRTGAETQYF. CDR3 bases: TGTGCCAGCAGTTCCCGGACAGGGGCAGAGACCCAGTACTTC.

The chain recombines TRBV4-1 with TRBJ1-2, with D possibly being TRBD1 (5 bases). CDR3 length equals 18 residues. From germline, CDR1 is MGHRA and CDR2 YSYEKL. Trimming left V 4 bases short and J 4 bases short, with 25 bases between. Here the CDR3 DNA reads TGCGCCAGCAGCCCGGGGGAGGCGGCTGAGAATGGGGGCTATGGCTACACCTTC. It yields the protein CASSPGEAAENGGYGYTF.

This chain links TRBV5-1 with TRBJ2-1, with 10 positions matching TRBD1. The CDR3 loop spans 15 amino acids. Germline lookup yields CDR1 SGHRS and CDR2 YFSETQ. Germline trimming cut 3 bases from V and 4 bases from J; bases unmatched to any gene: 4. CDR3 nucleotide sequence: TGCGCCAGCAGCTCGGGACAGGGGTCTTACAATGAGCAGTTCTTC. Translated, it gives CASSSGQGSYNEQFF.

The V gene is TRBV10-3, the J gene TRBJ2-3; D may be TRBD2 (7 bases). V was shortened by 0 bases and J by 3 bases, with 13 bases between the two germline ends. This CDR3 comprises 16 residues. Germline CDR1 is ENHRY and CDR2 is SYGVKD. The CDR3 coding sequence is TGTGCCATCAGTGAGTCTCGGGGGGCGAGAACAGATACGCAGTATTTT. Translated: CAISESRGARTDTQYF.

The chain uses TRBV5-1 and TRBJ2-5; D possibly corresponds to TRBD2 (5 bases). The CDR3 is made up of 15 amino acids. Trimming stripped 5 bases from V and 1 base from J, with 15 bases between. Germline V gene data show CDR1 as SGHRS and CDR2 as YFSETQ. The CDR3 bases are TGCGCCAGCAGAGGAGTAGCGTCCCCCCAAGAGACCCAGTACTTC. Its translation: CASRGVASPQETQYF.